Each of the 32 T cell receptor beta chains below was sequenced from the same sample in a study of beta chain features in type 1 diabetes. Sequencing targeted expressed TCRB transcripts, as all isolated RNA had been reverse transcribed. The protocol was immunoSEQ multiplex PCR, while the TCRdb copy is restricted to in-frame clones and leaves out a portion. The data contain roughly 610,000 clones, 15% to 17% of them singletons. The specimen was naive CD4+ T cells from blood. Every receptor here comes from a man in his late teens or twenties in good health.

This clone was observed a few times. The same CDR3 is also encoded by other DNA sequences in this sample. This chain uses TRBV29-1 with TRBJ2-7; D may be TRBD2 (5 bases). CDR3 length equals 12 residues. The V end was cut by 4 bases, the J end by 0 bases, with 7 bases between. Looked up from germline, CDR1 is SQVTM and CDR2 is ANQGSEA. The CDR3 region has the DNA TGCAGCGTTGTAGGGAGCTCCTACGAGCAGTACTTC. Translation gives CSVVGSSYEQYF.

The chain recombines TRBV5-4 with TRBJ1-1; D is possibly TRBD1 (5 bases). The CDR3 is 14 residues long. Germline loops: CDR1 SGHNT, CDR2 YYREEE (reference sequence). Deletions cut 1 base from V and 3 bases from J, with 10 bases between. The CDR3 DNA follows: TGTGCCAGCAGCTTGTATCTGGGGGACACTGAAGCTTTCTTT. Translated: CASSLYLGDTEAFF.

This clone appeared a few times. V gene TRBV5-1 combines with J gene TRBJ2-7, with 8 positions matching TRBD1. The germline V gene encodes CDR1 SGHRS and CDR2 YFSETQ. The CDR3 is 13 residues long. J gave up 5 bases and V 6 bases, and 7 bases lay outside the gene matches. The CDR3 DNA is TGCGCCAGCAAGTCGGACAGGGCCAACGAGCAGTACTTC. Its protein is CASKSDRANEQYF. The variable domain in full, completed from reference TRBV5-1 and TRBJ2-7, reads KAGVTQTPRYLIKTRGQQVTLSCSPISGHRSVSWYQQTPGQGLQFLFEYFSETQRNKGNFPGRFSGRQFSNSRSEMNVSTLELGDSALYLCASKSDRANEQYFGPGTRLTVT.

This clone turned up a few times. The gene calls are TRBV25-1 and TRBJ2-1; 8 bases fit TRBD2. Germline lookup yields CDR1 MGHDK and CDR2 SYGVNS. The CDR3 extends over 17 amino acids. Trimming took 8 bases from V and 0 from J; bases not matched to a gene: 12. The CDR3 coding sequence is TGTGCCAGCGGCGTCACAGGGCTAGCGGGCTCCTACAATGAGCAGTTCTTC. The encoded protein is CASGVTGLAGSYNEQFF.

The genes are TRBV5-1 and TRBJ2-7; 7 bases map to TRBD2. The CDR3 consists of 13 residues. V shed 5 bases, J shed 3 bases, and the junction held 5 bases outside the gene matches. Germline V gene sequence: CDR1 SGHRS, CDR2 YFSETQ. CDR3 in DNA: TGCGCCAGCAGGTATACGGGGGGCTACGAGCAGTACTTC. Protein product: CASRYTGGYEQYF.

The chain combines TRBV5-8 with TRBJ2-7; TRBD1 might be the D (6 bases). The V gene lost 3 bases and the J gene lost 11 bases, with 12 bases spanning the gap. Looked up from germline, CDR1 is SGHTS and CDR2 is YDEGEE. The CDR3 is 11 residues long. The CDR3 is CASSSRGPEYF. The CDR3 nucleotides are TGTGCCAGCAGCTCCAGGGGACCTGAGTACTTC.

This clone was seen only a few times. The genes are TRBV6-5 and TRBJ1-2; 8 nucleotides align to TRBD1. This CDR3 is built from 14 residues. Germline values: CDR1 MNHEY, CDR2 SVGAGI. The trim removed 6 bases at V and 7 bases at J, leaving 10 bases unmatched. The CDR3 reads CASRRPGTGSGYTF. The DNA of the CDR3 is TGTGCCAGCAGAAGACCCGGGACAGGCTCTGGCTACACCTTC.

This clone was counted between two and nine times. In DNA form, the CDR3 reads TGTGCCAGCAGCTCTAAGACTAGCGGACAAGAGACCCAGTACTTC. Protein sequence: CASSSKTSGQETQYF. The chain joins TRBV5-4 to TRBJ2-5; 9 bases are a match to TRBD2. The CDR3 is made up of 15 amino acids. Germline assignment: CDR1 SGHNT and CDR2 YYREEE (reference sequence). V was pared by 3 bases and J by 2 bases, with 5 bases of the junction left unmatched.

This chain joins TRBV5-4 and TRBJ2-5; TRBD1 agrees at 9 bases. This CDR3 spans 15 amino acids. V lost 5 bases, J lost 7 bases, and 12 bases stayed unmatched. Germline loops: CDR1 SGHNT, CDR2 YYREEE (reference sequence). The CDR3 loop reads CASRPGQGSLGTQYF. The CDR3 nucleotides read TGTGCCAGCAGACCGGGACAGGGCTCACTGGGGACCCAGTACTTC.

This clone appeared a few times. The V and J genes are TRBV5-4 and TRBJ1-3, with unresolved D. The CDR3 spans 15 residues. Looked up from germline, CDR1 is SGHNT and CDR2 is YYREEE (reference sequence). Trimming took 0 bases from V and 0 from J, leaving 7 bases between them. The CDR3 nucleotides are TGTGCCAGCAGCTTGGATGGAGGCTCTGGAAACACCATATATTTT. The encoded protein is CASSLDGGSGNTIYF.

The table lists this clone with a few counts. This chain joins TRBV7-2 and TRBJ2-3; perhaps TRBD2 as D (6 bases). V lost 4 bases, J lost 5 bases, and 10 bases lay in between. Per the germline V gene, CDR1 is SGHTA and CDR2 is FQGNSA. The CDR3 runs to 13 residues. CDR3: CASSWGLRDTQYF. DNA for the CDR3: TGTGCCAGCAGCTGGGGACTTCGAGATACGCAGTATTTT.

Of note for this clone: Other DNA sequences from this sample encode an identical CDR3 as well. This chain joins TRBV5-1 and TRBJ2-3, with a possible D match to TRBD1 (5 bases). The CDR3 contains 14 residues. Germline CDR1 SGHRS, CDR2 YFSETQ. Trimming pared 0 bases from V and 2 bases from J, leaving 7 bases between. For the CDR3, the DNA is TGCGCCAGCAGCTTGGACAGGTCCACAGATACGCAGTATTTT. Translated, it gives CASSLDRSTDTQYF.

The chain joins TRBV6-6 to TRBJ2-3; the D gene could be TRBD1 or TRBD2 (6 bases each). Trimming removed 2 bases at V and 4 bases at J, with 13 bases between. Germline values: CDR1 MNHNY, CDR2 SVGAGI (reference sequence). The CDR3 totals 15 residues. In nucleotides, the CDR3 is TGTGCCAGCAGTTACAGGTCGGGGGCCCCAGATACGCAGTATTTT. This encodes CASSYRSGAPDTQYF.

The V and J genes are TRBV5-1 and TRBJ2-5; possibly TRBD2 for D (6 bases). CDR1 and CDR2 from the germline V gene are SGHRS and YFSETQ. The ends were cut back, 2 bases at V and 5 bases at J, with 10 bases in the middle. The CDR3 runs 13 residues. The CDR3 nucleotides are TGCGCCAGCAGCTTTGGAGGGGATGAGACCCAGTACTTC. Its translation: CASSFGGDETQYF.

The chain has TRBV28 and TRBJ2-3, with 8 bases matching TRBD2. Germline loops: CDR1 MDHEN, CDR2 SYDVKM. There are 16 residues in the CDR3. V lost 2 bases to trimming and J lost 0 bases; unmatched junction nucleotides: 4. The DNA of the CDR3 is TGTGCCAGCAGTTTACCTAGCGGGTATAGCACAGATACGCAGTATTTT. Its protein product is CASSLPSGYSTDTQYF.

The chain couples TRBV7-6 to TRBJ2-2, with 7 bases fitting TRBD2. The CDR3 extends over 14 amino acids. V dropped 3 bases and J dropped 4; count of bases not matched to a gene: 2. Per germline, CDR1 SGHVS and CDR2 FNYEAQ. The CDR3 DNA follows: TGTGCCAGCAGCTTCGCGGGAGCCACCGGGGAGCTGTTTTTT. As protein: CASSFAGATGELFF.

This clone has more than one count but fewer than ten. This chain uses TRBV27 with TRBJ2-7; 7 nucleotides align to TRBD1. The junction had 14 bases not matched to a gene; V was cut back by 7 bases and J by 2 bases. Germline CDR1 MNHEY, CDR2 SMNVEV (reference sequence). The CDR3 has 16 residues. CDR3 DNA sequence: TGTGCCAGCAAAACGCCCGGGACAGTGGGAACCTACGAGCAGTACTTC. This translates into CASKTPGTVGTYEQYF.

The chain links TRBV11-2 to TRBJ2-3; D unclear. V lost 7 bases and J 1 base, leaving 18 bases between the germline ends. The CDR3 extends over 16 amino acids. The germline gives CDR1 SGHAT, CDR2 FQNNGV. In DNA form, the CDR3 reads TGTGCCAGCAACCCGTTAAAAAAGGGTCGCACAGATACGCAGTATTTT. This translates into CASNPLKKGRTDTQYF.

V and J are TRBV2 and TRBJ1-1, with D unresolved. The germline gives CDR1 SNHLY, CDR2 FYNNEI. The CDR3 spans 15 residues. V lost 0 bases and J 5 bases, leaving 13 bases between the germline ends. The CDR3 DNA reads as TGTGCCAGCAGTGAAGCGGTCACGGGAAGTACTGAAGCTTTCTTT. This codes for CASSEAVTGSTEAFF.

This clone was detected a few times. The same CDR3 is also encoded by other DNA sequences in this sample. The chain couples TRBV11-3 to TRBJ2-1, with D perhaps TRBD1 (5 bases). The germline CDR1 and CDR2 sequences are SGHNT and YENEEA. The CDR3 has 12 residues. V lost 0 bases to trimming and J lost 8 bases, with 5 bases between them. The CDR3 sequence is CASSLEGDEQFF. CDR3 DNA: TGTGCCAGCAGCTTAGAAGGGGATGAGCAGTTCTTC.

The V gene is TRBV9, the J gene TRBJ2-1; 10 nucleotides align to TRBD2. The V segment lost 3 bases and the J segment 14 bases; nucleotides outside the gene matches: 23. The CDR3 sequence is 18 residues long. Germline V CDR1 and CDR2: SGDLS, YYNGEE. DNA of the CDR3: TGTGCCAGCAGCGAGTCCTCAAGAGGAAGCGGGAGGGCCGGGACAGAGTTCTTC. This codes for CASSESSRGSGRAGTEFF.

This clone was observed a handful of times. The genes are TRBV7-2 and TRBJ2-2; D may be TRBD2 (7 bases). Trimming cost V 5 bases and J 8 bases, with 18 bases left between them. The CDR3 spans 15 residues. From germline, CDR1 is SGHTA and CDR2 FQGNSA. CDR3 coding DNA: TGTGCCAGCAGCCCTCAGGGGAGGGCCCTTGGGGAGCTGTTTTTT. Translating gives CASSPQGRALGELFF.

This clone was observed once. The chain couples TRBV12-5 to TRBJ1-2, with D unresolved. This CDR3 spans 14 amino acids. Between the trimmed V and J ends, which lost 1 base and 3 bases, there was a span of 9 bases. Germline-derived CDR1 and CDR2 are LGHNT and FRNRAP. In DNA form, the CDR3 reads TGTGCTAGTGGTTTGGACGGGAGCCACTATGGCTACACCTTC. Encoded protein: CASGLDGSHYGYTF. Using reference TRBV12-5 and TRBJ1-2 for the parts outside the CDR3, the full variable domain is DARVTQTPRHKVTEMGQEVTMRCQPILGHNTVFWYRQTMMQGLELLAYFRNRAPLDDSGMPKDRFSAEMPDATLATLKIQPSEPRDSAVYFCASGLDGSHYGYTFGSGTRLTVV.

For the CDR3, the DNA is TGTGCCAGCAGCGCCGGGACTTATTACACTGAAGCTTTCTTT. Protein product: CASSAGTYYTEAFF. This sequence joins TRBV2 and TRBJ1-1; D perhaps matches TRBD1 (5 bases). CDR3 length: 14 amino acids. CDR1 is SNHLY and CDR2 is FYNNEI in the germline V gene. Trimming removed 6 bases from V and 3 bases from J, with 14 bases in between.

This chain connects TRBV7-9 to TRBJ1-5; no clear D. The V gene's germline CDR1 is SEHNR and CDR2 FQNEAQ (reference sequence). Trimming stripped 3 bases from V and 4 bases from J, with 7 bases between. The CDR3 loop spans 13 amino acids. The CDR3 loop is CASSLHANQPQHF. The CDR3 bases are TGTGCCAGCAGCTTGCACGCGAATCAGCCCCAGCATTTT.

This clone was seen more than once but under ten times. The chain uses TRBV27 and TRBJ1-1, with D possibly matching TRBD1 (5 bases). The germline V and J ends were trimmed by 5 bases and 1 base, with 11 bases remaining between them. The CDR3 consists of 14 residues. The germline V gene has CDR1 MNHEY and CDR2 SMNVEV (reference sequence). For the CDR3, the DNA is TGTGCCAGCAGTCCGGGACGGGAGAACACTGAAGCTTTCTTT. The encoded protein is CASSPGRENTEAFF.

V gene TRBV9 combines with J gene TRBJ2-2; D might be TRBD1 (6 bases). Between the trimmed V and J ends, which lost 4 bases and 0 bases, there was a span of 13 bases. The CDR3 is 16 residues long. Looked up from germline, CDR1 is SGDLS and CDR2 is YYNGEE. The CDR3 DNA sequence: TGTGCCAGCAGCAAAGACAGGCAGCCGAACACCGGGGAGCTGTTTTTT. It codes for CASSKDRQPNTGELFF.

This clone has just a few counts. The chain has TRBV28 and TRBJ2-2, with D perhaps matching TRBD1 (5 bases). The CDR3 is 16 amino acids. V was pared by 2 bases and J by 0 bases, with 10 bases between. CDR1 is MDHEN, CDR2 SYDVKM, per germline. The CDR3 DNA reads as TGTGCCAGCAGTTTAGGAGTCAGGGCGAACACCGGGGAGCTGTTTTTT. This sequence encodes CASSLGVRANTGELFF.

This clone was counted a few times. V gene TRBV19 combines with J gene TRBJ1-5, with 7 bases fitting TRBD1. J gave up 0 bases and V 6 bases, and 2 bases lay outside the gene matches. The germline V gene has CDR1 LNHDA and CDR2 SQIVND (reference sequence). The CDR3 sequence is 14 residues long. CDR3 nucleotides: TGTGCCAGTAGAAGGGACAGTAGCAATCAGCCCCAGCATTTT. It codes for CASRRDSSNQPQHF.

CDR3 nucleotide sequence: TGCAGCCCCAGACTAGCGGGAGGGGTGGAGACCCAGTACTTC. Translated, it gives CSPRLAGGVETQYF. This sequence joins TRBV29-1 and TRBJ2-5; 14 bases are shared with TRBD2. The CDR3 loop spans 14 amino acids. Germline trimming cut 8 bases from V and 5 bases from J; bases unmatched to any gene: 7. CDR1 SQVTM and CDR2 ANQGSEA come from the germline V gene.

V usage is TRBV4-3 and J usage is TRBJ2-3; perhaps TRBD2 as D (7 bases). In germline, CDR1 is LGHNA, CDR2 YSLEER. This CDR3 is built from 19 residues. Deletions cut 1 base from V and 1 base from J, with 21 bases between. In nucleotides, the CDR3 is TGCGCCAGCAGCCAAGGGGGGGGACACAGGGCGTTGGGCACAGATACGCAGTATTTT. Translating gives CASSQGGGHRALGTDTQYF.

The chain joins TRBV7-2 to TRBJ2-5, with TRBD1 as a possible D gene (5 bases). Germline V gene sequence: CDR1 SGHTA, CDR2 FQGNSA. The CDR3 runs 13 residues. V lost 5 bases to trimming and J lost 4 bases, with 11 bases between them. The CDR3 loop reads CASSLRVGETQYF. The CDR3 coding sequence is TGTGCCAGCAGCCTCAGGGTTGGAGAGACCCAGTACTTC.